The 27 T cell receptor beta chains presented below share a single source sample, sequenced in a study of blood T cell repertoires in COVID-19. Sequencing used immunoSEQ multiplex PCR; TCRdb keeps in-frame clones, though not all of them. The sample lists roughly 69,000 clones; more than 75% were seen once. Sequenced material: peripheral blood. These receptors were taken from a human donor in a cohort sampled during active COVID-19.

This chain joins TRBV9 and TRBJ2-2; 8 bases fit TRBD1. This CDR3 region has 16 residues. CDR1 is SGDLS and CDR2 is YYNGEE in the germline V gene. With V trimmed by 4 bases and J by 7 bases, 12 bases remained unmatched. Here the CDR3 DNA reads TGTGCCAGCAGCCCAACCGGGACAGGATACAGCGGGGAGCTGTTTTTT. Protein sequence: CASSPTGTGYSGELFF.

The chain couples TRBV7-3 to TRBJ2-7; TRBD1 might be the D (5 bases). The germline V gene has CDR1 SGHTA and CDR2 FQGTGA. Trimming removed 5 bases at V and 3 bases at J, with 5 bases between. This CDR3 comprises 11 residues. CDR3 residues: CASSGHYEQYF. The CDR3 coding sequence is TGTGCCAGCAGCGGACACTACGAGCAGTACTTC.

The chain is built from TRBV23-1 and TRBJ1-5, with no clear D. TRBV23-1 is marked as an open reading frame, function uncertain. The CDR3 sequence is 17 residues long. V dropped 2 bases and J dropped 8 bases, with 22 bases sitting between them. Written as DNA, the CDR3 is TGCGCCAGCAGTCAACCCCTTAAACTAACAAGAAAGGAGCCCCAGCATTTT. Amino acid sequence: CASSQPLKLTRKEPQHF.

The V call is TRBV3-1 (or the pseudogene TRBV3-2), the J call TRBJ2-3, with 12 positions matching TRBD2. The V segment lost 1 base and the J segment 4 bases; nucleotides outside the gene matches: 6. Per the germline V gene, CDR1 is LGHDT and CDR2 is YNNKEL (reference sequence). The CDR3 totals 17 residues. The CDR3, as DNA: TGTGCCAGCAGCCAAGCTCGACTAGCGGGGGTCGCAGATACGCAGTATTTT. This sequence encodes CASSQARLAGVADTQYF.

V and J are TRBV2 and TRBJ1-2; unclear D gene. The CDR3 contains 14 residues. The V end was cut by 6 bases, the J end by 2 bases, with 13 bases between. The germline V gene has CDR1 SNHLY and CDR2 FYNNEI. The CDR3 nucleotides read TGTGCCAGCAGCAACGGGGTATCGAACTATGGCTACACCTTC. This gives the protein CASSNGVSNYGYTF.

Written as DNA, the CDR3 is TGTGCCAGCAGCACTGGCGGGGGTCCCCCGGGGGATGAGCAGTTCTTC. It yields the protein CASSTGGGPPGDEQFF. The chain couples TRBV7-3 to TRBJ2-1, with TRBD2 matching over 7 bases. The CDR3 loop spans 16 amino acids. In germline, CDR1 is SGHTA, CDR2 FQGTGA. After removal of 5 bases from V and 8 bases from J, the junction contained 15 bases not matched to a gene.

In its sample, this clone was seen a few times. Different DNA sequences within this sample yield the same CDR3. CDR3 loop: CAWSPQGNYGYTF. In DNA form, the CDR3 reads TGTGCCTGGAGCCCTCAGGGGAACTATGGCTACACCTTC. The chain links TRBV30 to TRBJ1-2, with a weak D call TRBD1 (6 bases). V dropped 3 bases and J dropped 2 bases, with 10 bases sitting between them. CDR1 is GTSNPN, CDR2 SVGIG, per germline (reference sequence). CDR3 size: 13 residues.

The V gene is TRBV7-2, the J gene TRBJ2-7; 7 bases are shared with TRBD2. The germline V gene encodes CDR1 SGHTA and CDR2 FQGNSA. The J segment lost 2 bases and the V segment lost 5 bases, leaving 9 bases of the junction unmatched. The length of the CDR3 is 15 residues. CDR3 in DNA: TGTGCCAGCAGCGACACCGGGACTACAACCTACGAGCAGTACTTC. As protein: CASSDTGTTTYEQYF. The full variable domain, rest sourced from reference TRBV7-2 and TRBJ2-7, is GAGVSQSPSNKVTEKGKDVELRCDPISGHTALYWYRQSLGQGLEFLIYFQGNSAPDKSGLPSDRFSAERTGGSVSTLTIQRTQQEDSAVYLCASSDTGTTTYEQYFGPGTRLTVT.

The chain has TRBV6-2 or TRBV6-3 and TRBJ1-2, with TRBD1 matching over 7 bases. This CDR3 region has 11 residues. Trimming at V came to 0 bases and at J to 12 bases, leaving 1 base not matched to a gene. Germline V gene lookup returns CDR1 MNHEY and CDR2 SVGEGT. CDR3 coding DNA: TGTGCCAGCAGTTACTCGGGACAGAACACCTTC. Protein product: CASSYSGQNTF.

The table lists this clone with a count of one. The gene calls are TRBV9 and TRBJ2-1; 12 bases match TRBD1. Germline V gives CDR1 SGDLS, CDR2 YYNGEE. The V and J ends lost 4 bases and 4 bases, in that order; junction bases with no gene match: 6. The CDR3 is 16 residues long. The CDR3 reads CASSLGDRGPYNEQFF. CDR3 nucleotides: TGTGCCAGCAGCCTCGGGGACAGGGGGCCATACAATGAGCAGTTCTTC.

This clone was seen only a few times. The chain carries TRBV5-1 and TRBJ2-2, with D possibly matching TRBD2 (5 bases). Germline-derived CDR1 and CDR2 are SGHRS and YFSETQ. The CDR3 contains 15 residues. Trimming pared 5 bases from V and 7 bases from J, leaving 18 bases between. CDR3 in DNA: TGCGCCAGCAGTTCGGACCGAGCCGGGATCGGGGAGCTGTTTTTT. Translating gives CASSSDRAGIGELFF.

This clone came up once. The gene calls are TRBV27 and TRBJ1-5; 7 bases fit TRBD1. CDR1 is MNHEY, CDR2 SMNVEV, per germline (reference sequence). The ends lost 6 bases at V and 2 bases at J; junction bases unmatched: 7. This CDR3 has 15 amino acids. CDR3 protein: CASSPDRAGNQPQHF. CDR3 sequence (DNA): TGTGCCAGCAGCCCCGACAGGGCCGGCAATCAGCCCCAGCATTTT.

This sequence joins TRBV3-1 (or the pseudogene TRBV3-2) and TRBJ2-5; no reliable D call. This CDR3 contains 12 residues. The V end lost 4 bases, the J end lost 1 base, and 4 bases lay between the germline ends. Germline V gene lookup returns CDR1 LGHDT and CDR2 YNNKEL (reference sequence). The CDR3 loop is CASSLLQETQYF. In DNA, the CDR3 is TGTGCCAGCAGCCTTCTCCAAGAGACCCAGTACTTC.

The V and J genes are TRBV4-3 and TRBJ1-1, with a possible D match to TRBD1 (5 bases). This CDR3 contains 15 residues. Germline loops: CDR1 LGHNA, CDR2 YSLEER. V lost 0 bases to trimming and J lost 6 bases, with 14 bases between them. CDR3 nucleotides: TGCGCCAGCAGCCAAGAATTTCGGGGGAGGGCTGAAGCTTTCTTT. It yields the protein CASSQEFRGRAEAFF.

This clone was seen a single time. The rearrangement uses TRBV11-2 and TRBJ2-5, with 10 bases that match TRBD2. The CDR3 runs to 14 residues. Germline trimming cut 5 bases from V and 4 bases from J; bases unmatched to any gene: 4. Germline V CDR1 and CDR2: SGHAT, FQNNGV. CDR3 coding DNA: TGTGCCAGCAGCCACCCTAGCGGGGGAGAGACCCAGTACTTC. It translates to CASSHPSGGETQYF.

The chain is built from TRBV6-5 and TRBJ2-3, with D uncertain. CDR3 length: 14 amino acids. Germline values: CDR1 MNHEY, CDR2 SVGAGI. The V end lost 7 bases, the J end lost 3 bases, and 14 bases lay between the germline ends. The CDR3 DNA sequence: TGTGCCAGCACCTCCATTATCCAGACAGATACGCAGTATTTT. Translation gives CASTSIIQTDTQYF.

The sample holds a few counts of this clone. V usage is TRBV5-1 and J usage is TRBJ2-1, with TRBD1 as a possible D gene (5 bases). The CDR3 contains 15 residues. The germline V gene encodes CDR1 SGHRS and CDR2 YFSETQ. V lost 1 base, J lost 2 bases, and 10 bases lay in between. The CDR3 DNA is TGCGCCAGCAGCTTGTGGCTAGGGGCCTACAATGAGCAGTTCTTC. Translating it yields CASSLWLGAYNEQFF. Drawing the rest from reference TRBV5-1 and TRBJ2-1, the complete variable domain is KAGVTQTPRYLIKTRGQQVTLSCSPISGHRSVSWYQQTPGQGLQFLFEYFSETQRNKGNFPGRFSGRQFSNSRSEMNVSTLELGDSALYLCASSLWLGAYNEQFFGPGTRLTVL.

This chain uses TRBV3-1 (or the pseudogene TRBV3-2) with TRBJ2-1; 10 nucleotides align to TRBD2. Germline CDR1 is LGHDT and CDR2 is YNNKEL (reference sequence). This CDR3 comprises 16 residues. V dropped 6 bases and J dropped 5; count of bases not matched to a gene: 10. Here the CDR3 reads CASRRSGGVLDNEQFF. CDR3 sequence (DNA): TGTGCCAGCAGACGGAGCGGGGGGGTTTTAGACAATGAGCAGTTCTTC.

The J gene is TRBJ2-2, the V gene TRBV7-6; D may be TRBD1 (7 bases). Between the trimmed V and J ends, which lost 5 bases and 6 bases, there was a span of 19 bases. CDR1 and CDR2 (germline): SGHVS, FNYEAQ. The CDR3 spans 16 residues. CDR3 region: CASSQGGIKTPGELFF. In DNA, the CDR3 is TGTGCCAGCAGCCAGGGGGGCATTAAGACCCCCGGGGAGCTGTTTTTT.

This rearrangement joins TRBV5-4 to TRBJ2-3, with 12 bases matching TRBD2. The CDR3 sequence is 17 residues long. With 1 base clipped from V and 1 base from J, the junction kept 4 bases outside the gene matches. The germline V gene encodes CDR1 SGHNT and CDR2 YYREEE (reference sequence). The CDR3 sequence is CASSLRASGGGTDTQYF. The CDR3 coding sequence is TGTGCCAGCAGCTTGAGGGCTAGCGGGGGGGGCACAGATACGCAGTATTTT. Looking up the rest from reference TRBV5-4 and TRBJ2-3 gives the full variable domain: ETGVTQSPTHLIKTRGQQVTLRCSSQSGHNTVSWYQQALGQGPQFIFQYYREEENGRGNFPPRFSGLQFPNYSSELNVNALELDDSALYLCASSLRASGGGTDTQYFGPGTRLTVL.

This chain uses TRBV5-5 with TRBJ2-5; 12 bases are a match to TRBD2. The CDR3 is 18 residues long. Germline V gene lookup returns CDR1 SGHKS and CDR2 YYEKEE (reference sequence). J gave up 5 bases and V 0 bases, and 11 bases lay outside the gene matches. DNA for the CDR3: TGTGCCAGCAGCTTGGTGGTTCTAGCGGGGGGGCAGTCTGAGACCCAGTACTTC. This encodes CASSLVVLAGGQSETQYF.

V usage is TRBV28 and J usage is TRBJ2-7; D remains unclear. The CDR3 is 14 amino acids. Germline values: CDR1 MDHEN, CDR2 SYDVKM. V was shortened by 2 bases and J by 0 bases, with 8 bases between the two germline ends. CDR3 nucleotides: TGTGCCAGCAGTTTAGAAGGCGGCTCCTACGAGCAGTACTTC. As protein: CASSLEGGSYEQYF.

The CDR3 is CASRPGGGNYEQYF. The CDR3 nucleotides are TGTGCCAGCCGCCCTGGCGGGGGGAACTACGAGCAGTACTTC. The rearrangement links TRBV6-5 to TRBJ2-7; 8 bases align to TRBD2. This CDR3 is 14 amino acids long. CDR1 and CDR2 from the germline V gene are MNHEY and SVGAGI. With 8 bases clipped from V and 3 bases from J, the junction kept 9 bases outside the gene matches.

The chain has TRBV6-6 and TRBJ2-3, with 8 bases aligning to TRBD2. Germline CDR1 is MNHNY and CDR2 is SVGAGI (reference sequence). The V gene end was trimmed by 2 bases and the J gene end by 6 bases; junction bases not matched to a gene: 7. This CDR3 contains 15 residues. CDR3 coding DNA: TGTGCCAGCAGTTACATCGGGGGGGCATTGGATACGCAGTATTTT. It encodes CASSYIGGALDTQYF.

The rearrangement joins TRBV5-1 to TRBJ2-3, with D perhaps matching TRBD1 (5 bases). Trimming cost V 1 base and J 3 bases, with 12 bases left between them. Germline V CDR1 and CDR2: SGHRS, YFSETQ. This CDR3 has 15 residues. CDR3 in amino acids: CASSLSQGRTDTQYF. CDR3 bases: TGCGCCAGCAGCTTGTCTCAGGGCAGGACAGATACGCAGTATTTT.

The chain carries TRBV19 and TRBJ1-4, with D unclear. The germline V and J ends were trimmed by 5 bases and 0 bases, with 19 bases remaining between them. The CDR3 length is 18 residues. Germline V gene sequence: CDR1 LNHDA, CDR2 SQIVND (reference sequence). This CDR3 reads CASSPSGPGSATNEKLFF. CDR3 in DNA: TGTGCCAGTAGTCCCAGTGGCCCCGGGTCTGCAACTAATGAAAAACTGTTTTTT.

V is TRBV2 and J is TRBJ2-2; TRBD2 aligns across 8 bases. Per germline, CDR1 SNHLY and CDR2 FYNNEI. The CDR3 length is 16 residues. J lost 5 bases, V lost 8 bases, and 13 bases had no gene match. CDR3 region: CASSRGGAVGTGELFF. CDR3 DNA: TGTGCCAGCTCTCGGGGGGGAGCGGTAGGGACCGGGGAGCTGTTTTTT.